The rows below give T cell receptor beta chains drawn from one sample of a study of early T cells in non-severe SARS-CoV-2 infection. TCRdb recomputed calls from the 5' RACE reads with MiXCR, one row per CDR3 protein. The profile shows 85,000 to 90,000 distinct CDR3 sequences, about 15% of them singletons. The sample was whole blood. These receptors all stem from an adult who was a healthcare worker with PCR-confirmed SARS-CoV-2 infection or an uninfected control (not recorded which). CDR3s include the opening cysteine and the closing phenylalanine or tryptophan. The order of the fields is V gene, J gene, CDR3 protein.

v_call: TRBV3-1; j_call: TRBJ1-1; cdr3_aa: CASSQAQVVGGAFF
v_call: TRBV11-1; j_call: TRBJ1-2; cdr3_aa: CASARDRGNGYTF
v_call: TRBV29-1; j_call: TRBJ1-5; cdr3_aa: CSVEGAPGQPQHF
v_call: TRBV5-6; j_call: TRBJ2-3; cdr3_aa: CASSIKRGRSTDTQYF
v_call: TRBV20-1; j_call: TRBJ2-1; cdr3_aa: CSARLRGALFF
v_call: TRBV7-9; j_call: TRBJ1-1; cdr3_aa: CASSLVFGGEPNTEAFF
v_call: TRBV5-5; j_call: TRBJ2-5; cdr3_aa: CASSIRTDFQETQYF
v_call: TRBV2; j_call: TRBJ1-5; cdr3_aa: CASSEAPGQIHSNQPQHF
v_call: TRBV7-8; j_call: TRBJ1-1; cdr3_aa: CASSLVSAGVNTEAFF
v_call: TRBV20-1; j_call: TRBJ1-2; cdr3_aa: CRRIGGAF
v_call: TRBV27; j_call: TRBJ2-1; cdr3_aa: CASSSDRGNEQFF